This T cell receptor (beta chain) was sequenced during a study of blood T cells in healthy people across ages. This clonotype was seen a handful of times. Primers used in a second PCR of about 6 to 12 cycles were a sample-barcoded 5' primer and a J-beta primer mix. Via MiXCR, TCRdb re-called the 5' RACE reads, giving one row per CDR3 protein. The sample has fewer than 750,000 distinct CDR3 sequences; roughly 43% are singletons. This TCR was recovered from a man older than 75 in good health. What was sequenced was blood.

In nucleotides, the CDR3 is TGCGCCAGCAGCTTGGGAGGGACAGGACCCTATGGCTACACCTTC. Residues: CASSLGGTGPYGYTF. V usage is TRBV5-1 and J usage is TRBJ1-2; 8 positions match TRBD1. CDR3 length: 15 amino acids. Trimming at V came to 0 bases and at J to 4 bases, leaving 5 bases not matched to a gene. In germline, CDR1 is SGHRS, CDR2 YFSETQ.